The next 12 T cell receptor beta chains were all read from a single sample in a study of T cell responses to AZD1222 COVID-19 vaccine. This table comes from immunoSEQ multiplex PCR, and its TCRdb copy is limited to in-frame clones, with some not included. The sample has 70,000 to 75,000 clones; around 82% are singletons. The sequencing here drew on peripheral blood, taken 28 days after the second AZD1222 dose. These receptors were obtained from an adult who received the AZD1222 COVID-19 vaccine.

The V gene is TRBV5-1, the J gene TRBJ2-7; D is unclear. The CDR3 totals 16 residues. Deletions cut 2 bases from V and 5 bases from J, with 20 bases between. The germline gives CDR1 SGHRS, CDR2 YFSETQ. In nucleotides, the CDR3 is TGCGCCAGCAGCTTCACGTTCCCCCCTAAGTCTGACGAGCAGTACTTC. Its protein product is CASSFTFPPKSDEQYF.

The chain couples TRBV7-8 to TRBJ1-2; D uncertain. The germline V and J ends were trimmed by 1 base and 4 bases, with 10 bases remaining between them. The CDR3 covers 14 residues. Germline V gene lookup returns CDR1 SGHVS and CDR2 FQNEAQ. The CDR3: CASSLGKGIYGYTF. The CDR3, as DNA: TGTGCCAGCAGCTTAGGAAAGGGCATCTATGGCTACACCTTC. Full variable domain (missing parts from reference TRBV7-8 and TRBJ1-2): GAGVSQSPRYKVAKRGQDVALRCDPISGHVSLFWYQQALGQGPEFLTYFQNEAQLDKSGLPSDRFFAERPEGSVSTLKIQRTQQEDSAVYLCASSLGKGIYGYTFGSGTRLTVV.

The J gene is TRBJ1-1, the V gene TRBV28; no firm D call. CDR1 is MDHEN, CDR2 SYDVKM, per germline. The V end was cut by 2 bases, the J end by 1 base, with 8 bases between. The CDR3 covers 14 residues. The CDR3 here is CASSLGPPNTEAFF. Written as DNA, the CDR3 is TGTGCCAGCAGTTTAGGGCCCCCGAACACTGAAGCTTTCTTT. Supplemented by reference TRBV28 and TRBJ1-1, the full variable domain reads DVKVTQSSRYLVKRTGEKVFLECVQDMDHENMFWYRQDPGLGLRLIYFSYDVKMKEKGDIPEGYSVSREKKERFSLILESASTNQTSMYLCASSLGPPNTEAFFGQGTRLTVV.

V usage is TRBV7-3 and J usage is TRBJ2-7; unclear D gene. The CDR3 totals 13 residues. Trimming removed 0 bases at V and 6 bases at J, with 9 bases between. Germline V gene sequence: CDR1 SGHTA, CDR2 FQGTGA. This chain's CDR3 is CASSLTVNSEQYF. The CDR3 DNA sequence: TGTGCCAGCAGCTTAACAGTCAACTCCGAGCAGTACTTC.

V and J are TRBV5-1 and TRBJ2-1; D ambiguous. Germline CDR1 and CDR2: SGHRS and YFSETQ. This CDR3 is 16 amino acids long. V was cut by 4 bases and J by 7 bases, with 21 bases left in between. The CDR3 loop is CASSPQSDLGPNEQFF. In DNA form, the CDR3 reads TGCGCCAGCAGCCCGCAGTCTGACTTAGGCCCTAATGAGCAGTTCTTC.

J is TRBJ2-1 and V is TRBV7-2; 7 bases align to TRBD1. The trim removed 8 bases at V and 2 bases at J, leaving 3 bases unmatched. The CDR3 has 13 residues. Germline CDR1 is SGHTA and CDR2 is FQGNSA. The DNA for the CDR3 is TGTGCCAGCCGGGGACAGACCTACAATGAGCAGTTCTTC. Its translation is CASRGQTYNEQFF.

The gene calls are TRBV19 and TRBJ1-5; 8 bases align to TRBD1. The CDR3 extends over 13 amino acids. Germline V CDR1 and CDR2: LNHDA, SQIVND (reference sequence). V shed 5 bases and J 5 bases; nucleotides not matched to a gene: 2. This chain's CDR3 is CASSLTGDQPQHF. Written as DNA, the CDR3 is TGTGCCAGTAGTCTGACAGGGGATCAGCCCCAGCATTTT.

This clone was seen a handful of times. The rearrangement joins TRBV18 to TRBJ2-3; 12 bases line up with TRBD2. V lost 1 base to trimming and J lost 8 bases; unmatched junction nucleotides: 16. The CDR3 covers 19 residues. The V gene's germline CDR1 is KGHSH and CDR2 LQKENI. CDR3 loop: CASSPRLAGAPVGGGTQYF. The CDR3 coding sequence is TGTGCCAGCTCACCACGACTAGCGGGGGCCCCCGTGGGAGGTGGTACGCAGTATTTT.

J is TRBJ1-6 and V is TRBV14; 7 nucleotides align to TRBD1. The junction had 2 bases not matched to a gene; V was cut back by 3 bases and J by 6 bases. CDR1 is SGHDN, CDR2 FVKESK, per germline. The CDR3 is 14 residues long. The CDR3 sequence: CASSQGQINSPLHF. In nucleotides, the CDR3 is TGTGCCAGCAGCCAGGGACAGATTAATTCACCCCTCCACTTT.

This clone has a handful of counts. The V gene is TRBV11-3, the J gene TRBJ2-2; D unclear. V dropped 5 bases and J dropped 8 bases, with 15 bases sitting between them. Germline values: CDR1 SGHNT, CDR2 YENEEA. This CDR3 region has 14 residues. The chain's CDR3 is CASSDDETSGELFF. The CDR3 DNA is TGTGCCAGCAGCGACGACGAAACCTCAGGGGAGCTGTTTTTT.

The rearrangement links TRBV6-6 to TRBJ1-6; TRBD1 matches 9 bases. Looked up from germline, CDR1 is MNHNY and CDR2 is SVGAGI (reference sequence). V was pared by 6 bases and J by 7 bases, with 7 bases of the junction left unmatched. The CDR3 contains 15 residues. The CDR3 DNA reads as TGTGCCAGCAGCACCACAGGGGGCTTAAATTCACCCCTCCACTTT. It specifies CASSTTGGLNSPLHF.

This rearrangement joins TRBV6-5 to TRBJ1-5; D gene uncertain. Germline V gene data show CDR1 as MNHEY and CDR2 as SVGAGI. Trimming removed 2 bases from V and 3 bases from J, with 8 bases in between. This CDR3 contains 14 residues. CDR3 sequence reads: CASSYGRYNQPQHF. In nucleotides, the CDR3 is TGTGCCAGCAGTTACGGAAGATACAATCAGCCCCAGCATTTT.